Shown below are 7 T cell receptor beta chains from a single sample sequenced in a study of glioma-infiltrating T cells after dendritic cell vaccination. The time point: after dendritic cell vaccination, including at tumor progression/relapse. Profiled with immunoSEQ multiplex PCR; TCRdb holds only in-frame clones, not every one. The table shows 100,000 to 120,000 clones, with nearly 90% occurring only once. The sequencing used blood, collected after dendritic cell vaccination. These receptors originate from a human donor with glioblastoma.

The rearrangement links TRBV5-4 to TRBJ2-5, with D tentatively TRBD2 (5 bases). Germline V gene sequence: CDR1 SGHNT, CDR2 YYREEE (reference sequence). The CDR3 spans 14 residues. The V and J ends lost 4 bases and 5 bases respectively, with 15 bases between them. The CDR3 nucleotides are TGTGCCAGCAGCCGACCTAGCTTCGGGGAGACCCAGTACTTC. Translation: CASSRPSFGETQYF.

The V and J genes are TRBV6-4 and TRBJ1-2; D may be TRBD1 (5 bases). V was cut by 0 bases and J by 8 bases, with 10 bases left in between. The CDR3 has 13 residues. CDR1 is MRHNA, CDR2 SNTAGT, per germline. CDR3 loop: CASSDSTDEGYTF. CDR3 sequence (DNA): TGTGCCAGCAGTGACTCGACAGATGAGGGCTACACCTTC.

The chain recombines TRBV5-1 with TRBJ2-5; 11 nucleotides align to TRBD2. After removal of 0 bases from V and 5 bases from J, the junction contained 9 bases not matched to a gene. Germline loops: CDR1 SGHRS, CDR2 YFSETQ. The CDR3 is 17 amino acids. CDR3 residues: CASSLALAGGVRETQYF. CDR3 in DNA: TGCGCCAGCAGCTTGGCTCTAGCGGGGGGAGTGCGGGAGACCCAGTACTTC.

The chain uses TRBV9 and TRBJ1-2; a possible D gene is TRBD1 (5 bases). CDR3 length: 13 residues. Trimming left V 0 bases short and J 7 bases short, with 10 bases between. From germline, CDR1 is SGDLS and CDR2 YYNGEE. CDR3 nucleotides: TGTGCCAGCAGCGTAGCCCAGGGAGGTGGCTACACCTTC. It yields the protein CASSVAQGGGYTF.

This chain joins TRBV2 and TRBJ2-5, with D perhaps matching TRBD1 (6 bases). The CDR3 has 15 residues. Germline assignment: CDR1 SNHLY and CDR2 FYNNEI. The V end was cut by 2 bases, the J end by 1 base, with 11 bases between. CDR3 sequence (DNA): TGTGCCAGCAGTGAACTCCGACAGGCCCAAGAGACCCAGTACTTC. Translating gives CASSELRQAQETQYF.

The chain combines TRBV5-1 with TRBJ2-3; TRBD2 might be the D (5 bases). Between the trimmed V and J ends, which lost 7 bases and 3 bases, there was a span of 12 bases. Per germline, CDR1 SGHRS and CDR2 YFSETQ. The CDR3 loop spans 13 amino acids. CDR3 residues: CASAWPGTDTQYF. CDR3 nucleotides: TGCGCCAGCGCATGGCCGGGGACAGATACGCAGTATTTT.

The chain joins TRBV9 to TRBJ2-7, with a possible D match to TRBD2 (7 bases). The CDR3 has 15 residues. Germline CDR1 is SGDLS and CDR2 is YYNGEE. V lost 3 bases, J lost 2 bases, and 15 bases lay in between. The chain's CDR3 is CASSAGGRGPYEQYF. The CDR3 region has the DNA TGTGCCAGCAGCGCTGGGGGGCGGGGGCCCTACGAGCAGTACTTC.